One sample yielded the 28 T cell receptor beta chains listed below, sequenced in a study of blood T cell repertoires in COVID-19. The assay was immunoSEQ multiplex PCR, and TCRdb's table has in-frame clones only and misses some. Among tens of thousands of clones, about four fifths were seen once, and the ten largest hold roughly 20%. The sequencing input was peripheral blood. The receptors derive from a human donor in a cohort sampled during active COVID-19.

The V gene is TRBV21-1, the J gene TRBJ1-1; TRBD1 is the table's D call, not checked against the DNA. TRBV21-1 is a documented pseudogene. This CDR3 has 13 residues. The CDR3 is CAIPQQGNTEAFF. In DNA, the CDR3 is TGTGCCATCCCACAACAGGGGAACACTGAAGCTTTCTTT.

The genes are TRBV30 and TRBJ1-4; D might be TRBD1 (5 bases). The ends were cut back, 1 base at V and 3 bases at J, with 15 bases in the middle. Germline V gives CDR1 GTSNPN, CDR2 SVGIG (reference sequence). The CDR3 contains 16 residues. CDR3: CAWSEVPGRANEKLFF. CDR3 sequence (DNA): TGTGCCTGGAGTGAGGTGCCAGGGAGGGCTAATGAAAAACTGTTTTTT. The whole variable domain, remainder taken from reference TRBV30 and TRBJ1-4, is SQTIHQWPATLVQPVGSPLSLECTVEGTSNPNLYWYRQAAGRGLQLLFYSVGIGQISSEVPQNLSASRPQDRQFILSSKKLLLSDSGFYLCAWSEVPGRANEKLFFGSGTQLSVL.

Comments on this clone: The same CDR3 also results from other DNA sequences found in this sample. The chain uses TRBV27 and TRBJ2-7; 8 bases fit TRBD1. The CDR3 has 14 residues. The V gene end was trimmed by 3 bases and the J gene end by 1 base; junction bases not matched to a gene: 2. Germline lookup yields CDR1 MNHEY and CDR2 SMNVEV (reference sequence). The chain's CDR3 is CASSLDRDSYEQYF. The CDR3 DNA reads TGTGCCAGCAGTTTGGACAGGGATTCCTACGAGCAGTACTTC.

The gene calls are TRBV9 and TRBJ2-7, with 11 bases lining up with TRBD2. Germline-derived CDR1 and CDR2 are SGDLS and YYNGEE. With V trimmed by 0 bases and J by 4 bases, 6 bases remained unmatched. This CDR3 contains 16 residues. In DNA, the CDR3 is TGTGCCAGCAGCGTAGGTAGCGGGAGGGCTTTGTACGAGCAGTACTTC. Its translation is CASSVGSGRALYEQYF.

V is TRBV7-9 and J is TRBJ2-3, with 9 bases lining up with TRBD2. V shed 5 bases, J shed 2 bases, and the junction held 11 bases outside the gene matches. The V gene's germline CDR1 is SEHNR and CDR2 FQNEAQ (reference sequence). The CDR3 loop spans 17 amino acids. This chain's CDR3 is CASSARLADPFTDTQYF. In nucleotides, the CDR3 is TGTGCCAGCAGCGCCCGACTAGCGGACCCATTCACAGATACGCAGTATTTT.

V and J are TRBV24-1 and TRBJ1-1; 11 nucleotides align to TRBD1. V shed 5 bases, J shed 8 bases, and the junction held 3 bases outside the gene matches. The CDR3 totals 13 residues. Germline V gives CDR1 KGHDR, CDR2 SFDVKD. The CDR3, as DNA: TGTGCCACCAGTGGTGGACAGGGGGCGGAAGCTTTCTTT. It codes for CATSGGQGAEAFF.

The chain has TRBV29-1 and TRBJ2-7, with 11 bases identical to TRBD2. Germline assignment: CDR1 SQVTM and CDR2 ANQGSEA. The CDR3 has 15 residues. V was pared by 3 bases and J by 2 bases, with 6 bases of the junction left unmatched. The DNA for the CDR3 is TGCAGCGTTGATTCCGGGACTAGCGGCACCTACGAGCAGTACTTC. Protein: CSVDSGTSGTYEQYF.

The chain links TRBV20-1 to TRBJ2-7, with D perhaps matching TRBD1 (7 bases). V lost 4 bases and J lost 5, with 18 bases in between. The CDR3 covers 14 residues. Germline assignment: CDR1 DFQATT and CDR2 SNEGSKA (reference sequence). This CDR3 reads CSANDRAGGHEQYF. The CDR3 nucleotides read TGCAGTGCTAATGACAGGGCCGGGGGTCACGAGCAGTACTTC.

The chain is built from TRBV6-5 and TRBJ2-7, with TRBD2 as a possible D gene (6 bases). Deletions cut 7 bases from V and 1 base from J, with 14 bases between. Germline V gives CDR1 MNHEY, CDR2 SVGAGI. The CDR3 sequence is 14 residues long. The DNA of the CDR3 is TGTGCCAGCACCAGCGGGTCAGCTTCCTACGAGCAGTACTTC. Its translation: CASTSGSASYEQYF.

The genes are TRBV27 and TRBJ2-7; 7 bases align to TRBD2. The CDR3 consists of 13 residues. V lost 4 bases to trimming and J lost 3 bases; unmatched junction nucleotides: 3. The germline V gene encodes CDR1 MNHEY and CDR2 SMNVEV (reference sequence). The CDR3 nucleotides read TGTGCCAGCAGTTGGGGAGGGATCTACGAGCAGTACTTC. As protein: CASSWGGIYEQYF.

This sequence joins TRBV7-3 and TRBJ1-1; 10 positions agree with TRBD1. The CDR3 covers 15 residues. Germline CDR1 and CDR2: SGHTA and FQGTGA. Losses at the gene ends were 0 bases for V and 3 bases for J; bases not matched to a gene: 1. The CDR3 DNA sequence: TGTGCCAGCAGCTTAACGGGACAGGGGCACACTGAAGCTTTCTTT. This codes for CASSLTGQGHTEAFF.

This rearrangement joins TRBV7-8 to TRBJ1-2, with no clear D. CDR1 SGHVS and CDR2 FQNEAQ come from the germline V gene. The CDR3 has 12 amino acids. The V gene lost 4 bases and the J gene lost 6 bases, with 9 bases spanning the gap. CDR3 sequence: CASSWGEDGYTF. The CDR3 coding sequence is TGTGCCAGCAGCTGGGGAGAGGATGGCTACACCTTC.

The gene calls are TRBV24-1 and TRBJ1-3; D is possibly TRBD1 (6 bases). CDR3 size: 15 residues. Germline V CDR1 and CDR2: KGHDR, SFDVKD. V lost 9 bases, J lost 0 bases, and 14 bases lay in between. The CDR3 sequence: CATQGTGSSGNTIYF. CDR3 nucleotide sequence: TGTGCCACCCAAGGCACAGGGAGCTCTGGAAACACCATATATTTT.

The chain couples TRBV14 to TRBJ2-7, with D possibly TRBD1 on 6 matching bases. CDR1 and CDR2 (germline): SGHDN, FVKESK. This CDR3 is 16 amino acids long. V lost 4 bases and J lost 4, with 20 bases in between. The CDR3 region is CASSLAGQPPPYEQYF. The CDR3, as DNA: TGTGCCAGCAGCCTAGCAGGACAGCCTCCCCCTTACGAGCAGTACTTC.

As DNA, the CDR3 is TGTGCCAGCAGCCAATCCGGCGGTCAAGAGACCCAGTACTTC. Residues: CASSQSGGQETQYF. This chain links TRBV3-1 (or the pseudogene TRBV3-2) with TRBJ2-5, with no clear D. CDR1 and CDR2 from the germline V gene are LGHDT and YNNKEL (reference sequence). The CDR3 has 14 residues. V was shortened by 2 bases and J by 2 bases, with 9 bases between the two germline ends.

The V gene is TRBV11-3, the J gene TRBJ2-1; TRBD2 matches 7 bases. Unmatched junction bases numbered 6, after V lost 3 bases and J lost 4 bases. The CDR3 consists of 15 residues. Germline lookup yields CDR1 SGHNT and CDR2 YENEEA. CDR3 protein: CASSFAGESYNEQFF. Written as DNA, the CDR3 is TGTGCCAGCAGCTTCGCGGGGGAGTCGTACAATGAGCAGTTCTTC.

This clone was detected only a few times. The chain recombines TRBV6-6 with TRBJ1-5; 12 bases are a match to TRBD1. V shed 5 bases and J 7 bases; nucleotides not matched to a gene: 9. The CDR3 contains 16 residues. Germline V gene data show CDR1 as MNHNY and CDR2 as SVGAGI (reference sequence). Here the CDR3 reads CASSRSGTGGDQPQHF. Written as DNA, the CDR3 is TGTGCCAGCAGTCGCTCAGGGACAGGGGGCGACCAGCCCCAGCATTTT.

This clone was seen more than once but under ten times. As DNA, the CDR3 is TGTGCCAGTAGTATGAGAGGTGGAAACACCATATATTTT. Residues: CASSMRGGNTIYF. The chain carries TRBV19 and TRBJ1-3; D not certain. Germline values: CDR1 LNHDA, CDR2 SQIVND (reference sequence). CDR3 length: 13 amino acids. Trimming pared 3 bases from V and 3 bases from J, leaving 6 bases between.

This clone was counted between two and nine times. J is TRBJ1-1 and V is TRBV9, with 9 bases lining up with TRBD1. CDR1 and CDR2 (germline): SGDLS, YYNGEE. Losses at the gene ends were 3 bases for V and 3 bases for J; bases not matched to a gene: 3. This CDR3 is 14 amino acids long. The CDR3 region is CASSDGQGHTEAFF. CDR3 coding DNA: TGTGCCAGCAGCGACGGACAGGGGCACACTGAAGCTTTCTTT. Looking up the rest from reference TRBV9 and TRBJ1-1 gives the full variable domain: DSGVTQTPKHLITATGQRVTLRCSPRSGDLSVYWYQQSLDQGLQFLIQYYNGEERAKGNILERFSAQQFPDLHSELNLSSLELGDSALYFCASSDGQGHTEAFFGQGTRLTVV.

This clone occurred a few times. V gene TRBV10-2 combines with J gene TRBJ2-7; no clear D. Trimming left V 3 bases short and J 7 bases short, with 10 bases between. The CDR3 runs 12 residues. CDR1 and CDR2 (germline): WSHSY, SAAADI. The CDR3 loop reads CASSDELREQYF. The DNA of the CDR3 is TGCGCCAGCAGTGATGAGCTCCGGGAGCAGTACTTC.

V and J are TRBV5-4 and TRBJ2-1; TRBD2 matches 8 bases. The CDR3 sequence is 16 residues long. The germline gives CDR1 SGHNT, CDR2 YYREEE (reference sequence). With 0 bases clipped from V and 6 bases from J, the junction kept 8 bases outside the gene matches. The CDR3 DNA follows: TGTGCCAGCAGCTTGGTCCTCGGGAGGGGAGGCAATGAGCAGTTCTTC. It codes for CASSLVLGRGGNEQFF.

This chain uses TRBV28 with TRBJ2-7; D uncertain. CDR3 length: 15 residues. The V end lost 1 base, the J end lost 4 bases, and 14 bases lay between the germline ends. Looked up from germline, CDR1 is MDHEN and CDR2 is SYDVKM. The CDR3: CASSLYQAFPYEQYF. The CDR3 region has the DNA TGTGCCAGCAGTTTATATCAGGCTTTTCCTTACGAGCAGTACTTC. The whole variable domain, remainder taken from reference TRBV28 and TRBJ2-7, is DVKVTQSSRYLVKRTGEKVFLECVQDMDHENMFWYRQDPGLGLRLIYFSYDVKMKEKGDIPEGYSVSREKKERFSLILESASTNQTSMYLCASSLYQAFPYEQYFGPGTRLTVT.

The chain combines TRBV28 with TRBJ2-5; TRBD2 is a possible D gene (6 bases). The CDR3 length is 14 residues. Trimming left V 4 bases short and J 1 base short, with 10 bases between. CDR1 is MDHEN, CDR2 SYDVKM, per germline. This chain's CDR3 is CASSSGGSQETQYF. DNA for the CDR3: TGTGCCAGCAGTTCTGGGGGGTCCCAAGAGACCCAGTACTTC.

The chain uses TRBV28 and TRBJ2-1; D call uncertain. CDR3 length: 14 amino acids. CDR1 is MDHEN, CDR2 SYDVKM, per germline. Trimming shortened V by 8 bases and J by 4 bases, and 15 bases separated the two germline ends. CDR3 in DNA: TGTGCCAGCCGCCCAGGCCAGAGATACAATGAGCAGTTCTTC. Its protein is CASRPGQRYNEQFF.

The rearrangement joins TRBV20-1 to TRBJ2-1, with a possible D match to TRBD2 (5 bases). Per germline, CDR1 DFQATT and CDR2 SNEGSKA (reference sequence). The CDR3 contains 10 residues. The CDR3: CTVRGNEQFF. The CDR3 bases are TGCACCGTCCGCGGGAATGAGCAGTTCTTC.

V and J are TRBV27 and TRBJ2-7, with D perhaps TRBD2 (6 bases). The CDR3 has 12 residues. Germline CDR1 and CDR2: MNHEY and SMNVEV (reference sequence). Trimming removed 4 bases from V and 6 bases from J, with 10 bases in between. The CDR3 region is CASSWGGGEQYF. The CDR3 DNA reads TGTGCCAGCAGTTGGGGAGGCGGCGAGCAGTACTTC.

CDR3 DNA: TGTGCCAGCGGTACCTCGACAGGGGGGTCGACGTACGAGCAGTACTTC. As protein: CASGTSTGGSTYEQYF. The J gene is TRBJ2-7, the V gene TRBV7-2; TRBD1 matches 9 bases. CDR1 SGHTA and CDR2 FQGNSA come from the germline V gene. The V and J ends lost 8 bases and 4 bases, in that order; junction bases with no gene match: 15. This CDR3 contains 16 residues. Full variable domain (missing parts from reference TRBV7-2 and TRBJ2-7): GAGVSQSPSNKVTEKGKDVELRCDPISGHTALYWYRQSLGQGLEFLIYFQGNSAPDKSGLPSDRFSAERTGGSVSTLTIQRTQQEDSAVYLCASGTSTGGSTYEQYFGPGTRLTVT.

Written as DNA, the CDR3 is TGCGCCAGCAGCCAAGATTTAGTAGCGGGAGCTTCGAGAGAGCAGTACTTC. Its protein is CASSQDLVAGASREQYF. The chain joins TRBV4-1 to TRBJ2-7, with 9 bases matching TRBD2. The CDR3 contains 17 residues. CDR1 and CDR2 from the germline V gene are MGHRA and YSYEKL. V shed 0 bases and J 7 bases; nucleotides not matched to a gene: 13.